Only a few counts were recorded for the clone carrying this T cell receptor beta chain. Its cognate antigen is unknown. All donors came from Russia, were Caucasian and healthy, and spanned ages about 6 to 100. Each sample provided at least 6 micrograms of extracted total RNA. PCR was performed a second time for roughly 7 to 12 cycles using a sample-barcoded 5' primer and a J-beta primer mix. Tags on each cDNA molecule came from a template-switch adaptor with 12 random nucleotides. TCRdb reanalysed the 5' RACE reads using MiXCR and keeps one entry per CDR3 protein. The sample carries about 1,500,000 distinct CDR3 sequences, about 30% recorded once. These data are taken from a study of blood T cells in healthy people across ages. CDR1 and CDR2 (germline): SGHRS, YFSETQ. This CDR3 comprises 15 residues. Trimming took 0 bases from V and 1 from J, leaving 10 bases between them. Study results and caveats: Among long-lived donors, naive CD4+ cells were more numerous and diversity higher than in aged donors.

Material: blood. The rearrangement links TRBV5-1 to TRBJ1-1; D uncertain. The TCR sequence derives from a woman aged 30 to 39 in good health. The CDR3 DNA is TGCGCCAGCAGCTTGGTTTCCTCTCAGAACACTGAAGCTTTCTTT. Translated, it gives CASSLVSSQNTEAFF.